This T cell receptor (beta chain) was profiled in a study of blood T cell repertoires in COVID-19. Sequenced by immunoSEQ multiplex PCR; TCRdb stores in-frame clones only, minus some. The sample carries about 190,000 clones, more than 85% recorded once. The ends lost 2 bases at V and 4 bases at J; junction bases unmatched: 5. Germline V gene data show CDR1 as MNHEY and CDR2 as SVGAGI. This CDR3 comprises 15 residues. The chain employs TRBV6-5 and TRBJ1-5, with 7 bases fitting TRBD1. This receptor was identified in a man aged 30-40 years with acute or convalescent COVID-19. The sample taken for sequencing was peripheral blood. This CDR3 is CASSYRDSRNQPQHF. CDR3 DNA sequence: TGTGCCAGCAGTTACCGGGACAGTAGAAATCAGCCCCAGCATTTT.